The clone carrying this T cell receptor (beta chain) was seen at least ten times. What it binds is not known. The source of the sample is a study of CD8+CD57+ T cells in acquired aplastic anemia. Across the study: Sorted CD4+ and CD8+ cells gave an average of roughly 3 ug of DNA. Regarding the study as a whole: Both patients and controls carried the same twenty-nine CD8+ CDR3 sequences. Patients were compared with controls for CD8+ Simpson's diversity, and no significant difference emerged.

The use of genomic DNA as template underpinned the TCR beta VDJ and CDR3 profiling. MiXCR, run by TCRdb on the reads, gives a single entry per CDR3 protein. The sample yields about 170,000 distinct CDR3 sequences, roughly 48% seen once. Sequenced patients had shown CD8+CD57+ cell expansion by flow cytometry. All participating patients were living with severe acquired aplastic anemia. This TCR came from a human donor with aplastic anemia. The sample taken for sequencing was sorted CD4+, CD8+, or CD8+CD57+ T cells (not recorded which) from PBMCs.

CDR3: CASSADRAEAFF. The DNA for the CDR3 is TGTGCCAGCAGCGCGGACAGGGCTGAAGCTTTCTTT. V gene TRBV5-4 combines with J gene TRBJ1-1; 8 bases are a match to TRBD1. This CDR3 spans 12 amino acids. In germline, CDR1 is SGHNT, CDR2 YYREEE (reference sequence). The J segment lost 6 bases and the V segment lost 4 bases, leaving 2 bases of the junction unmatched.